This T cell receptor (beta chain) was sequenced in a study of cytomegalovirus exposure and HLA in healthy donors. A multiplex PCR was run with 60 Vbeta primers and 13 Jbeta primers. Profiling relied on immunoSEQ multiplex PCR, and the TCRdb table lists in-frame clones only, not all of them. The table lists around 130,000 clones, roughly 80% of them singletons. Worth noting for this clone: Its antigen is unidentified.

Points from the study as a whole: Association of a missense DCLRE1C variant with TCR beta V- and J-gene trimming was reported in a later analysis. Reports showed the classifier diagnosing cytomegalovirus status with high specificity and sensitivity.

This CDR3 is 16 amino acids long. Trimming removed 5 bases from V and 7 bases from J; junction bases left unmatched: 13. Germline values: CDR1 LNHDA, CDR2 SQIVND (reference sequence). The sample comprised PBMCs. The chain carries TRBV19 and TRBJ1-5; 8 nucleotides line up with TRBD1. This clonotype was sampled from a man between 25 and 39 years old in good health and CMV-seronegative. This CDR3 is CASSASPWTGRQPQHF. The CDR3 nucleotides read TGTGCCAGTAGTGCTAGCCCCTGGACAGGGAGGCAGCCCCAGCATTTT.